One and the same sample provided the 24 T cell receptor beta chains below, sequenced in a study of blood T cell repertoires in COVID-19. Here immunoSEQ multiplex PCR was the method, and the copy in TCRdb shows in-frame clones only, minus some. The table includes about 230,000 clones, roughly nine tenths detected once. The sequencing input was PBMCs or T cells enriched from blood (not recorded which). The origin of the receptors is a woman in her thirties with acute COVID-19.

This clone has more than one count but fewer than ten. The chain recombines TRBV11-2 with TRBJ2-7, with no clear D. Germline CDR1 reads SGHAT; CDR2 reads FQNNGV. The CDR3 covers 14 residues. Trimming took off 5 bases at V and 3 bases at J, with 14 bases between the two ends. The CDR3 DNA reads as TGTGCCAGCAGCCCTACGCGATCGGGCTACGAGCAGTACTTC. It codes for CASSPTRSGYEQYF. Using reference TRBV11-2 and TRBJ2-7 for the parts outside the CDR3, the full variable domain is EAGVAQSPRYKIIEKRQSVAFWCNPISGHATLYWYQQILGQGPKLLIQFQNNGVVDDSQLPKDRFSAERLKGVDSTLKIQPAKLEDSAVYLCASSPTRSGYEQYFGPGTRLTVT.

CDR3 nucleotide sequence: TGTGCCAGCAGCGTAGGCGGGGGACCGAACACCGGGGAGCTGTTTTTT. This gives the protein CASSVGGGPNTGELFF. The V and J genes are TRBV9 and TRBJ2-2, with 7 bases aligning to TRBD2. The CDR3 is 16 residues long. Germline loops: CDR1 SGDLS, CDR2 YYNGEE. The ends lost 0 bases at V and 0 bases at J; junction bases unmatched: 2.

The gene calls are TRBV6-1 and TRBJ1-3; D not resolved. This CDR3 region has 13 residues. V dropped 3 bases and J dropped 7 bases, with 10 bases sitting between them. CDR1 is MNHNS and CDR2 is SASEGT in the germline V gene. The CDR3 protein is CASSDRSSNTIYF. For the CDR3, the DNA is TGTGCCAGCAGTGATAGAAGCTCGAACACCATATATTTT.

The rearrangement joins TRBV6-5 to TRBJ2-7, with D perhaps matching TRBD2 (6 bases). V shed 5 bases and J shed 5 bases, with 16 bases lying between them. The CDR3 covers 14 residues. Germline CDR1 is MNHEY and CDR2 is SVGAGI. The CDR3 loop is CASSQSGGNHEQYF. As DNA, the CDR3 is TGTGCCAGCAGTCAGTCCGGGGGTAACCACGAGCAGTACTTC.

The chain uses TRBV4-3 and TRBJ2-1, with 10 bases identical to TRBD2. Germline V gene data show CDR1 as LGHNA and CDR2 as YSLEER. The length of the CDR3 is 16 residues. The trim removed 0 bases at V and 6 bases at J, leaving 5 bases unmatched. CDR3 region: CASSQDPSGGANEQFF. DNA for the CDR3: TGCGCCAGCAGCCAAGATCCCAGCGGGGGGGCCAATGAGCAGTTCTTC.

The chain uses TRBV20-1 and TRBJ1-3; 7 positions agree with TRBD1. J lost 2 bases, V lost 3 bases, and 13 bases had no gene match. The CDR3 length is 17 residues. Per germline, CDR1 DFQATT and CDR2 SNEGSKA (reference sequence). As DNA, the CDR3 is TGCAGTGCTAGTGGGGACAGACCTCTGGTCCCTGGAAACACCATATATTTT. It encodes CSASGDRPLVPGNTIYF.

V is TRBV7-8 and J is TRBJ1-1; 9 positions agree with TRBD1. Unmatched junction bases numbered 5, after V lost 5 bases and J lost 4 bases. CDR3 length: 14 amino acids. CDR1 and CDR2 from the germline V gene are SGHVS and FQNEAQ. CDR3: CASSARDRATEAFF. The CDR3 DNA reads as TGTGCCAGCAGCGCCCGGGACAGGGCCACTGAAGCTTTCTTT.

The J gene is TRBJ1-6, the V gene TRBV4-2; a possible D gene is TRBD1 (5 bases). The germline V gene has CDR1 LGHNA and CDR2 YNFKEQ. The CDR3 has 15 amino acids. Trimming removed 3 bases from V and 11 bases from J, with 17 bases in between. The CDR3 DNA sequence: TGTGCCAGCAGCCAGGAACAGGCCAGCGGGACACCCCTCCACTTT. Translating it yields CASSQEQASGTPLHF.

The rearrangement uses TRBV10-3 and TRBJ2-1; D is unresolved. In germline, CDR1 is ENHRY, CDR2 SYGVKD. The CDR3 has 14 amino acids. The germline V and J ends were trimmed by 5 bases and 3 bases, with 11 bases remaining between them. This CDR3 reads CAISQDLGYNEQFF. CDR3 coding DNA: TGTGCCATCAGTCAAGACTTAGGCTACAATGAGCAGTTCTTC.

V and J are TRBV19 and TRBJ2-7; perhaps TRBD2 as D (6 bases). The CDR3 is made up of 13 amino acids. Germline V CDR1 and CDR2: LNHDA, SQIVND (reference sequence). The V end was cut by 3 bases, the J end by 2 bases, with 8 bases between. CDR3 sequence: CASSMRGTYEQYF. DNA for the CDR3: TGTGCCAGTAGTATGCGGGGAACCTACGAGCAGTACTTC.

The chain combines TRBV6-5 with TRBJ1-1; tentatively, D is TRBD1 (5 bases). The length of the CDR3 is 14 residues. The V gene's germline CDR1 is MNHEY and CDR2 SVGAGI. V lost 2 bases and J 6 bases, leaving 13 bases between the germline ends. CDR3 sequence (DNA): TGTGCCAGCAGTTACGGGGCAGAGAGTGCTGAAGCTTTCTTT. Protein product: CASSYGAESAEAFF.

The chain employs TRBV9 and TRBJ2-2, with 10 bases identical to TRBD2. The germline gives CDR1 SGDLS, CDR2 YYNGEE. V was clipped by 4 bases and J by 4 bases; unmatched bases: 7. The CDR3 length is 16 residues. CDR3 DNA: TGTGCCAGCAGCTCCCAGCGGGGGGGCGGCACCGGGGAGCTGTTTTTT. This gives the protein CASSSQRGGGTGELFF.

A single count supports this clone. The V and J genes are TRBV14 and TRBJ2-7, with 8 bases fitting TRBD1. CDR3 length: 14 residues. CDR1 and CDR2 (germline): SGHDN, FVKESK. Trimming took 1 base from V and 6 from J; bases not matched to a gene: 5. In DNA, the CDR3 is TGTGCCAGCAGCCAAGGGCACAGGGGGTTCGAGCAGTACTTC. The encoded protein is CASSQGHRGFEQYF.

V is TRBV7-7 and J is TRBJ2-3; TRBD2 might be the D (6 bases). This CDR3 has 14 amino acids. Trimming shortened V by 3 bases and J by 0 bases, and 7 bases separated the two germline ends. Per the germline V gene, CDR1 is SSHAT and CDR2 is FNYEAQ (reference sequence). CDR3 sequence: CASSLGTSTDTQYF. For the CDR3, the DNA is TGTGCCAGCAGCTTGGGGACTAGCACAGATACGCAGTATTTT.

The V call is TRBV5-1, the J call TRBJ1-5; D ambiguous. The V and J ends lost 4 bases and 0 bases respectively, with 8 bases between them. The CDR3 loop spans 14 amino acids. Germline loops: CDR1 SGHRS, CDR2 YFSETQ. The DNA of the CDR3 is TGCGCCAGCAGCCTGAGGCGTAGCAATCAGCCCCAGCATTTT. It translates to CASSLRRSNQPQHF.

Only one count was recorded for this clone. The chain combines TRBV3-1 (or the pseudogene TRBV3-2) with TRBJ2-7, with 11 bases matching TRBD1. After removal of 2 bases from V and 5 bases from J, the junction contained 11 bases not matched to a gene. Germline values: CDR1 LGHDT, CDR2 YNNKEL (reference sequence). The CDR3 extends over 17 amino acids. CDR3 region: CASSQRLGTGGLDEQYF. The CDR3 DNA reads as TGTGCCAGCAGCCAACGACTCGGGACAGGGGGACTCGACGAGCAGTACTTC.

The chain is built from TRBV5-4 and TRBJ1-3; TRBD1 is a possible D gene (5 bases). Germline CDR1 reads SGHNT; CDR2 reads YYREEE (reference sequence). The CDR3 consists of 17 residues. V was pared by 0 bases and J by 3 bases, with 16 bases between. The CDR3 loop reads CASSLEVPGQGGNTIYF. DNA for the CDR3: TGTGCCAGCAGCTTGGAGGTGCCGGGTCAGGGTGGAAACACCATATATTTT.

V is TRBV7-6 and J is TRBJ1-1, with 10 bases fitting TRBD1. Germline trimming cut 4 bases from V and 5 bases from J; bases unmatched to any gene: 4. The CDR3 runs to 14 residues. Germline V gene lookup returns CDR1 SGHVS and CDR2 FNYEAQ. CDR3 sequence: CASSWGQGKTEAFF. The CDR3 DNA is TGTGCCAGCAGCTGGGGACAGGGGAAAACTGAAGCTTTCTTT.

This chain links TRBV5-1 with TRBJ2-2, with a tentative D call TRBD1 (6 bases). The ends were cut back, 2 bases at V and 3 bases at J, with 14 bases in the middle. Per the germline V gene, CDR1 is SGHRS and CDR2 is YFSETQ. The CDR3 spans 16 residues. The CDR3 DNA reads TGCGCCAGCAGCTTATCACAGGGTACGGACACCGGGGAGCTGTTTTTT. Its protein is CASSLSQGTDTGELFF.

The chain employs TRBV5-5 and TRBJ2-7; a weak D match, TRBD1 (5 bases). Germline CDR1 reads SGHKS; CDR2 reads YYEKEE (reference sequence). This CDR3 is built from 14 residues. V shed 0 bases and J shed 7 bases, with 14 bases lying between them. The CDR3: CASSLVRTNWEQYF. Here the CDR3 DNA reads TGTGCCAGCAGCTTGGTCAGGACAAACTGGGAGCAGTACTTC.

The V gene is TRBV7-9, the J gene TRBJ2-2; weak D call: TRBD2 (6 bases). The germline V gene encodes CDR1 SEHNR and CDR2 FQNEAQ (reference sequence). V was pared by 4 bases and J by 1 base, with 10 bases between. This CDR3 has 15 amino acids. The CDR3 nucleotides read TGTGCCAGCAGCTCGTGGGGGGAGAACACCGGGGAGCTGTTTTTT. Translated, it gives CASSSWGENTGELFF.

The chain links TRBV6-5 to TRBJ1-4; D is possibly TRBD1 (5 bases). Trimming left V 9 bases short and J 7 bases short, with 12 bases between. Looked up from germline, CDR1 is MNHEY and CDR2 is SVGAGI. The CDR3 is 12 residues long. This chain's CDR3 is CARQGFREKLFF. Written as DNA, the CDR3 is TGTGCCAGGCAGGGTTTTCGTGAAAAACTGTTTTTT.

The chain carries TRBV20-1 and TRBJ2-7, with D possibly being TRBD1 (6 bases). Germline CDR1 DFQATT, CDR2 SNEGSKA (reference sequence). Deletions cut 3 bases from V and 4 bases from J, with 16 bases between. There are 14 residues in the CDR3. CDR3 loop: CSASRRGKTYEQYF. The CDR3 DNA follows: TGCAGTGCTAGTCGCAGGGGCAAGACTTACGAGCAGTACTTC.

This clone was found a few times. This chain joins TRBV27 and TRBJ2-6; D is unresolved. Between the trimmed V and J ends, which lost 2 bases and 4 bases, there was a span of 6 bases. Looked up from germline, CDR1 is MNHEY and CDR2 is SMNVEV (reference sequence). The CDR3 covers 14 residues. DNA for the CDR3: TGTGCCAGCAGTTTAGGAGCGGGGGCCAACGTCCTGACTTTC. It codes for CASSLGAGANVLTF. Full variable domain (rest looked up from reference TRBV27 and TRBJ2-6): EAQVTQNPRYLITVTGKKLTVTCSQNMNHEYMSWYRQDPGLGLRQIYYSMNVEVTDKGDVPEGYKVSRKEKRNFPLILESPSPNQTSLYFCASSLGAGANVLTFGAGSRLTVL.